This is a list of T cell receptor beta chains from one sample in a study of OX40 agonist ivuxolimab in advanced cancers. Sequencing was performed with immunoSEQ multiplex PCR; in TCRdb, only in-frame clones are kept and a portion is missing. Of about 62,000 clones in the sample, less than 95% were seen once. This specimen consisted of CD4+ or CD8+ T cells sorted from blood, obtained in a trial of the OX40 agonist ivuxolimab. All receptors come from an adult with an advanced solid tumor such as melanoma, head and neck, liver or kidney cancer. Each CDR3 is given with its conserved first and last residue. Each record gives: CDR3 DNA, CDR3 protein, D gene, J gene, clone size, V gene. A D gene is named only where the DNA matches it firmly. Clone size appears in some rows only: once, few, many, or a class for an expanded clone.

cdr3_nt: TGTGCCAGCAGCTTAGGGAGGTCCTTCTCTGGAAACACCATATATTTT; cdr3_aa: CASSLGRSFSGNTIYF; d_call: -; j_call: TRBJ1-3; clone_size: -; v_call: TRBV11-2
cdr3_nt: TGTGCCAGCTCACCACCTCCGGGGCTCTTAACCAAAAACATTCAGTACTTC; cdr3_aa: CASSPPPGLLTKNIQYF; d_call: -; j_call: TRBJ2-4; clone_size: -; v_call: TRBV18
cdr3_nt: TGTGCCAGCACGCCGAGCGGCTCCTACAATGAGCAGTTCTTC; cdr3_aa: CASTPSGSYNEQFF; d_call: -; j_call: TRBJ2-1; clone_size: -; v_call: TRBV7-9
cdr3_nt: TGTGCCAGCAGTTTATCTGGGGAAAAACTGTTTTTT; cdr3_aa: CASSLSGEKLFF; d_call: -; j_call: TRBJ1-4; clone_size: -; v_call: TRBV27
cdr3_nt: TGTGCCAGCAGTGTGGGACTAGCGATAATCTACGAGCAGTACTTC; cdr3_aa: CASSVGLAIIYEQYF; d_call: TRBD2; j_call: TRBJ2-7; clone_size: -; v_call: TRBV5-5
cdr3_nt: TGCGCCAGCAGCCAAGGACAGAACTACGAGCAGTACTTC; cdr3_aa: CASSQGQNYEQYF; d_call: -; j_call: TRBJ2-7; clone_size: once; v_call: TRBV4-3
cdr3_nt: TGCGCCAGCAGCCAAGACAAGGGAAATGAGCAGTTCTTC; cdr3_aa: CASSQDKGNEQFF; d_call: -; j_call: TRBJ2-1; clone_size: -; v_call: TRBV4-3
cdr3_nt: TGTGCCAGCAGCCCAGAGCGGGAGGGCTCCTACAATGAGCAGTTCTTC; cdr3_aa: CASSPEREGSYNEQFF; d_call: TRBD2; j_call: TRBJ2-1; clone_size: -; v_call: TRBV7-6
cdr3_nt: TGTGCCAGCAGTGTAGGCTCTAGCGGAGAAAACATTCAGTACTTC; cdr3_aa: CASSVGSSGENIQYF; d_call: TRBD2; j_call: TRBJ2-4; clone_size: -; v_call: TRBV9
cdr3_nt: TGTGCCAGCAGCTTAGGACCGGGACGGTCCAATGAGCAGTTCTTC; cdr3_aa: CASSLGPGRSNEQFF; d_call: -; j_call: TRBJ2-1; clone_size: -; v_call: TRBV7-2
cdr3_nt: TGCGCCAGCAGCCAAGGGACTAGCAGCCAGGGGGAGACCCAGTACTTC; cdr3_aa: CASSQGTSSQGETQYF; d_call: TRBD2; j_call: TRBJ2-5; clone_size: -; v_call: TRBV4-1
cdr3_nt: TGTGCCAGCAGCTTATCCGGACAGTTTTTCTCCCGGCCCGGGGAGCTGTTTTTT; cdr3_aa: CASSLSGQFFSRPGELFF; d_call: -; j_call: TRBJ2-2; clone_size: -; v_call: TRBV7-9
cdr3_nt: TGCGCCAGCAGCCACTTCGTTAGCGGGAGGGCCTACAATGAGCAGTTCTTC; cdr3_aa: CASSHFVSGRAYNEQFF; d_call: TRBD2; j_call: TRBJ2-1; clone_size: -; v_call: TRBV4-3
cdr3_nt: TGCGCCAGCAGTTCGGACGGAGAGACCCAGTACTTC; cdr3_aa: CASSSDGETQYF; d_call: -; j_call: TRBJ2-5; clone_size: -; v_call: TRBV10-1
cdr3_nt: TGCAGCGTTGAAGAGGATAATCAGCCCCAGCATTTT; cdr3_aa: CSVEEDNQPQHF; d_call: -; j_call: TRBJ1-5; clone_size: -; v_call: TRBV29-1
cdr3_nt: TGTGCCAGCAGCTCCCGGTACGAGCAGTACTTC; cdr3_aa: CASSSRYEQYF; d_call: -; j_call: TRBJ2-7; clone_size: -; v_call: TRBV13
cdr3_nt: TGTGCCAGCAGTGAACTAGCGGGAGCAGATACGCAGTATTTT; cdr3_aa: CASSELAGADTQYF; d_call: TRBD2; j_call: TRBJ2-3; clone_size: few; v_call: TRBV6-4
cdr3_nt: TGTGCCAGCAGCCCTGACAAGGGCCCCTACGAGCAGTACTTC; cdr3_aa: CASSPDKGPYEQYF; d_call: -; j_call: TRBJ2-7; clone_size: -; v_call: TRBV6-1
cdr3_nt: TGCGCCAGCAGCCAAGAGATGTACGGGAACCCTACCTACGAGCAGTACTTC; cdr3_aa: CASSQEMYGNPTYEQYF; d_call: -; j_call: TRBJ2-7; clone_size: -; v_call: TRBV4-1
cdr3_nt: TGTGCCAGCAGTTACCGGTGGGGGGCAACTAATGAAAAACTGTTTTTT; cdr3_aa: CASSYRWGATNEKLFF; d_call: -; j_call: TRBJ1-4; clone_size: -; v_call: TRBV6-5
cdr3_nt: TGTGCCAGCTCACCACCAACAGCCTTAGGGGATGAGCAGTTCTTC; cdr3_aa: CASSPPTALGDEQFF; d_call: -; j_call: TRBJ2-1; clone_size: -; v_call: TRBV18
cdr3_nt: TGTGCCAGCAGTCGGCCCTACAGTCGGGAGCAGTTCTTC; cdr3_aa: CASSRPYSREQFF; d_call: -; j_call: TRBJ2-1; clone_size: -; v_call: TRBV28
cdr3_nt: TGCAGCGTTGAATTTGGGCAGGGGGCTTTATACGAGCAGTACTTC; cdr3_aa: CSVEFGQGALYEQYF; d_call: TRBD1; j_call: TRBJ2-7; clone_size: -; v_call: TRBV29-1
cdr3_nt: TGTGCCAGCAGCCCCCAATCGGGGACTAGCGGGAGAAAGACCCAGTACTTC; cdr3_aa: CASSPQSGTSGRKTQYF; d_call: TRBD2; j_call: TRBJ2-5; clone_size: -; v_call: TRBV11-2
cdr3_nt: TGCGCCAGCAGCTTGGCCGGTAGGGTCGGGGCAGATACGCAGTATTTT; cdr3_aa: CASSLAGRVGADTQYF; d_call: -; j_call: TRBJ2-3; clone_size: -; v_call: TRBV5-1
cdr3_nt: TGTGCCAGCGCCCCGATACAGGGGAACACTGAAGCTTTCTTT; cdr3_aa: CASAPIQGNTEAFF; d_call: -; j_call: TRBJ1-1; clone_size: -; v_call: TRBV27
cdr3_nt: TGTGCCAGCAGTTTATCGGCCCAGGGGGCTAGCGGGACCTACGAGCAGTACTTC; cdr3_aa: CASSLSAQGASGTYEQYF; d_call: -; j_call: TRBJ2-7; clone_size: -; v_call: TRBV27
cdr3_nt: TGCGCCAGCAGCTTGGTCGGAGTAGGAAAAAGGCCCCAGCATTTT; cdr3_aa: CASSLVGVGKRPQHF; d_call: -; j_call: TRBJ1-5; clone_size: -; v_call: TRBV5-1
cdr3_nt: TGTGCCAGCAGCCAACTAAGGCCGACACAAAGATTATACGAGCAGTACTTC; cdr3_aa: CASSQLRPTQRLYEQYF; d_call: -; j_call: TRBJ2-7; clone_size: few; v_call: TRBV7-9
cdr3_nt: TGTGCCAGCAGCCAGGGACAGGGGGAGGAGTATGGCTACACCTTC; cdr3_aa: CASSQGQGEEYGYTF; d_call: TRBD1; j_call: TRBJ1-2; clone_size: -; v_call: TRBV7-6
cdr3_nt: TGTGCCAGCAGCCAGGACCCGACAGGGGTACCCGCCGAGCAGTACTTC; cdr3_aa: CASSQDPTGVPAEQYF; d_call: TRBD1; j_call: TRBJ2-7; clone_size: -; v_call: TRBV4-2
cdr3_nt: TGTGCCAGCAGCTTAGCCGCGGGAGGGCCCCAGACGCCCTACGAGCAGTACTTC; cdr3_aa: CASSLAAGGPQTPYEQYF; d_call: TRBD2; j_call: TRBJ2-7; clone_size: -; v_call: TRBV7-6
cdr3_nt: TGTGCCAGCAGCACCGAGGGGGCCTACGAGCAGTACTTC; cdr3_aa: CASSTEGAYEQYF; d_call: -; j_call: TRBJ2-7; clone_size: -; v_call: TRBV7-9
cdr3_nt: TGTGCCAGTAGTAACGCGGAGAACACTGAAGCTTTCTTT; cdr3_aa: CASSNAENTEAFF; d_call: -; j_call: TRBJ1-1; clone_size: -; v_call: TRBV19
cdr3_nt: TGTGCCAGCAGCCCAACACGGGACTCTGGGACCCAGTACTTC; cdr3_aa: CASSPTRDSGTQYF; d_call: -; j_call: TRBJ2-5; clone_size: -; v_call: TRBV7-9
cdr3_nt: TGTGCCAGCAGTGACTCAGATGTGTCAGGTACGCAGTATTTT; cdr3_aa: CASSDSDVSGTQYF; d_call: -; j_call: TRBJ2-3; clone_size: -; v_call: TRBV6-4
cdr3_nt: TGTGCCAGCAGCGTAGGTGGGGATCACACAGATACGCAGTATTTT; cdr3_aa: CASSVGGDHTDTQYF; d_call: -; j_call: TRBJ2-3; clone_size: -; v_call: TRBV9
cdr3_nt: TGTGCCAGTAGTATCCCGGCAGGGGACCCATTCTCTGGGGCCAACGTCCTGACTTTC; cdr3_aa: CASSIPAGDPFSGANVLTF; d_call: -; j_call: TRBJ2-6; clone_size: -; v_call: TRBV19
cdr3_nt: TGTGCCAGCAGCTTAGAGATAGCGGGAGGGCCGGCGTTTGATGAGCAGTTCTTC; cdr3_aa: CASSLEIAGGPAFDEQFF; d_call: TRBD2; j_call: TRBJ2-1; clone_size: -; v_call: TRBV11-2
cdr3_nt: TGTGCCAGCAGCTTAGATAGTAGCGGGACCTACGAGCAGTACTTC; cdr3_aa: CASSLDSSGTYEQYF; d_call: TRBD2; j_call: TRBJ2-7; clone_size: -; v_call: TRBV7-7
cdr3_nt: TGTGCCAGCAGCCAAGAGCTATCCGTACGGGGAAACATTCAGTACTTC; cdr3_aa: CASSQELSVRGNIQYF; d_call: -; j_call: TRBJ2-4; clone_size: -; v_call: TRBV14
cdr3_nt: TGTGCCAGCAGCTTAACAACCGGGACGGGGGAGACCCAGTACTTC; cdr3_aa: CASSLTTGTGETQYF; d_call: -; j_call: TRBJ2-5; clone_size: once; v_call: TRBV7-2
cdr3_nt: TGTGCCAGCAGCCACGATACTAGCGGGAACTACAATGAGCAGTTCTTC; cdr3_aa: CASSHDTSGNYNEQFF; d_call: TRBD2; j_call: TRBJ2-1; clone_size: -; v_call: TRBV7-9
cdr3_nt: TGTGCCAGCAGTGTCCCGGGACAGGGACGTCTCTTC; cdr3_aa: CASSVPGQGRLF; d_call: TRBD1; j_call: TRBJ2-1; clone_size: -; v_call: TRBV25-1
cdr3_nt: TGTGCCAGCAGCCAATACAGGGTGTTGCGAGAGACCCAGTACTTC; cdr3_aa: CASSQYRVLRETQYF; d_call: -; j_call: TRBJ2-5; clone_size: -; v_call: TRBV14
cdr3_nt: TGTGCCAGCAACCTTAACATAAACAGCGGGGAGCTGTTTTTT; cdr3_aa: CASNLNINSGELFF; d_call: -; j_call: TRBJ2-2; clone_size: -; v_call: TRBV2
cdr3_nt: TGTGCCAGCAGTGAACTGGGATCGACCTACGAGCAGTACTTC; cdr3_aa: CASSELGSTYEQYF; d_call: -; j_call: TRBJ2-7; clone_size: few; v_call: TRBV6-1
cdr3_nt: TGTGCCAGCAGCTTTGGCGGGAATACGCAGTATTTT; cdr3_aa: CASSFGGNTQYF; d_call: -; j_call: TRBJ2-3; clone_size: -; v_call: TRBV5-4
cdr3_nt: TGTGCCAGCAGTAAGTGGGTGGGGGGCGCCTACGAGCAGTACTTC; cdr3_aa: CASSKWVGGAYEQYF; d_call: -; j_call: TRBJ2-7; clone_size: once; v_call: TRBV27
cdr3_nt: TGTGCCACCAGCCCCCGGACAGGGGGATACGAGCAGTACTTC; cdr3_aa: CATSPRTGGYEQYF; d_call: TRBD1; j_call: TRBJ2-7; clone_size: -; v_call: TRBV15
cdr3_nt: TGTGCCAGCAGCTTGGGAGCTAGCGGGAGGGCCGGCACAGATACGCAGTATTTT; cdr3_aa: CASSLGASGRAGTDTQYF; d_call: TRBD2; j_call: TRBJ2-3; clone_size: -; v_call: TRBV5-4
cdr3_nt: TGTGCCAGCAGCTCGCGGACAGCTATGAACACTGAAGCTTTCTTT; cdr3_aa: CASSSRTAMNTEAFF; d_call: -; j_call: TRBJ1-1; clone_size: -; v_call: TRBV5-5